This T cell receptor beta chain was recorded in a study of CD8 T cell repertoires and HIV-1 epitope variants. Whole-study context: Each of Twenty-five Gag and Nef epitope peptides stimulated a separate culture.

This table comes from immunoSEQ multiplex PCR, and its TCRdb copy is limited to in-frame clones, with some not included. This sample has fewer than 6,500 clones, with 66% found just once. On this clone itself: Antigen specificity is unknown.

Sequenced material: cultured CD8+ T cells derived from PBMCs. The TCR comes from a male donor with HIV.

The CDR3 coding sequence is TGTGCCAGCAGGCGGACAGGGGGCCTGACTGAAGCTTTCTTT. This translates into CASRRTGGLTEAFF. This chain uses TRBV6-9 with TRBJ1-1; 11 bases match TRBD1. CDR1 and CDR2 (germline): MNHGY, SVAAGI. Trimming took 6 bases from V and 5 from J; bases not matched to a gene: 5. The CDR3 covers 14 residues.